The 5 T cell receptor beta chains listed next were all sequenced from one sample in a study of cytomegalovirus exposure and HLA in healthy donors. The PCR ran on 60 Vbeta and 13 Jbeta primers. Method: immunoSEQ multiplex PCR; TCRdb's copy keeps in-frame clones and lacks some. Among 150,000 to 200,000 clones listed, around 68% were seen once. The sequencing sample was made of PBMCs. The origin of the receptors is a man aged 25-45 years in good health and CMV-seropositive.

The rearrangement uses TRBV5-1 and TRBJ1-4, with a weak D call TRBD1 (6 bases). Trimming pared 4 bases from V and 7 bases from J, leaving 17 bases between. The CDR3 runs to 15 residues. CDR1 is SGHRS and CDR2 is YFSETQ in the germline V gene. CDR3 DNA: TGCGCCAGCAGCCTGACAGGTTCTCAGGGTGAAAAACTGTTTTTT. This sequence encodes CASSLTGSQGEKLFF. Variable domain in full (rest from reference TRBV5-1 and TRBJ1-4): KAGVTQTPRYLIKTRGQQVTLSCSPISGHRSVSWYQQTPGQGLQFLFEYFSETQRNKGNFPGRFSGRQFSNSRSEMNVSTLELGDSALYLCASSLTGSQGEKLFFGSGTQLSVL.

The chain employs TRBV7-2 and TRBJ2-7; D is possibly TRBD2 (6 bases). Germline loops: CDR1 SGHTA, CDR2 FQGNSA. V dropped 3 bases and J dropped 2 bases, with 17 bases sitting between them. This CDR3 comprises 16 residues. The CDR3 here is CASSLRPGLGTYEQYF. Written as DNA, the CDR3 is TGTGCCAGCAGCTTGCGACCGGGACTGGGAACCTACGAGCAGTACTTC. The complete variable domain, with remaining parts taken from reference TRBV7-2 and TRBJ2-7, reads GAGVSQSPSNKVTEKGKDVELRCDPISGHTALYWYRQSLGQGLEFLIYFQGNSAPDKSGLPSDRFSAERTGGSVSTLTIQRTQQEDSAVYLCASSLRPGLGTYEQYFGPGTRLTVT.

This chain links TRBV6-1 with TRBJ1-3, with D unclear. V was cut by 1 base and J by 3 bases, with 4 bases left in between. Germline CDR1 MNHNS, CDR2 SASEGT. CDR3 length: 13 amino acids. The CDR3 protein is CASSEGLGNTIYF. The CDR3 DNA is TGTGCCAGCAGTGAAGGACTTGGAAACACCATATATTTT.

The CDR3 sequence is CASSLSSDYYEQYF. The DNA for the CDR3 is TGTGCCAGCAGCTTATCTTCTGACTACTACGAGCAGTACTTC. The V gene is TRBV11-2, the J gene TRBJ2-7; D may be TRBD2 (5 bases). Germline-derived CDR1 and CDR2 are SGHAT and FQNNGV. V lost 2 bases and J 3 bases, leaving 11 bases between the germline ends. The CDR3 consists of 14 residues. Combining the CDR3 with reference TRBV11-2 and TRBJ2-7 gives the whole variable domain EAGVAQSPRYKIIEKRQSVAFWCNPISGHATLYWYQQILGQGPKLLIQFQNNGVVDDSQLPKDRFSAERLKGVDSTLKIQPAKLEDSAVYLCASSLSSDYYEQYFGPGTRLTVT.

The CDR3 protein is CASHGTVDYEQYF. DNA of the CDR3: TGTGCCAGCCACGGGACAGTAGACTACGAGCAGTACTTC. The V call is TRBV6-5, the J call TRBJ2-7, with 7 bases aligning to TRBD1. Germline loops: CDR1 MNHEY, CDR2 SVGAGI. The junction had 7 bases not matched to a gene; V was cut back by 8 bases and J by 3 bases. The CDR3 runs to 13 residues.